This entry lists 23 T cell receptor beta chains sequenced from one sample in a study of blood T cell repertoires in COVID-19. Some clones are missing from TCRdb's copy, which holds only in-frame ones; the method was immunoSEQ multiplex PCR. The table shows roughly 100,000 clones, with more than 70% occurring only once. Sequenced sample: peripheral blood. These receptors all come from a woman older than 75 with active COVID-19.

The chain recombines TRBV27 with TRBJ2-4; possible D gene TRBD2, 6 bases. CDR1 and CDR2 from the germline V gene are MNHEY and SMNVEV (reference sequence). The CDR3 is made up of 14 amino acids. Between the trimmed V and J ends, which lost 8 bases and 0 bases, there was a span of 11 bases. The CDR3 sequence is CASGSGGAKNIQYF. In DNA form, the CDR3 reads TGTGCCAGCGGTTCCGGGGGAGCCAAAAACATTCAGTACTTC.

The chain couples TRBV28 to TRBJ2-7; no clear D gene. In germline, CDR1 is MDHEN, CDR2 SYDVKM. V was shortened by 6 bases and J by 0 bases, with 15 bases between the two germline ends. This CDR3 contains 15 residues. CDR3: CASSRGDWSSYEQYF. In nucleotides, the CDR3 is TGTGCCAGCAGCCGCGGAGACTGGAGCTCCTACGAGCAGTACTTC.

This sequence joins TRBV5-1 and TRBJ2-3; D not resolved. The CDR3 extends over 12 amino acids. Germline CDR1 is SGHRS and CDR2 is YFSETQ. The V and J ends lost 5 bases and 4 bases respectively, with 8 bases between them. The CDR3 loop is CASRGRSDTQYF. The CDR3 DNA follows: TGCGCCAGCAGGGGCAGATCAGATACGCAGTATTTT.

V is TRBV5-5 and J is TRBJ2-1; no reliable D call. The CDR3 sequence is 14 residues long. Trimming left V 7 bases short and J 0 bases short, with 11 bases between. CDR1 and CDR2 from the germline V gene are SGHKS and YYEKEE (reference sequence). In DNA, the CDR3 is TGTGCCAGCGGCGGATCGAGCTCCTACAATGAGCAGTTCTTC. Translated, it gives CASGGSSSYNEQFF.

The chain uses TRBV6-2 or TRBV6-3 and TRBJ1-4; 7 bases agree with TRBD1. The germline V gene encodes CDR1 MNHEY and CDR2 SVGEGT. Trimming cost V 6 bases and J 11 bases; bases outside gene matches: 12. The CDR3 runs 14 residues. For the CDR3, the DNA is TGTGCCAGCAGCCCGGGACAGCGATTTGAGAAACTGTTTTTT. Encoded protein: CASSPGQRFEKLFF.

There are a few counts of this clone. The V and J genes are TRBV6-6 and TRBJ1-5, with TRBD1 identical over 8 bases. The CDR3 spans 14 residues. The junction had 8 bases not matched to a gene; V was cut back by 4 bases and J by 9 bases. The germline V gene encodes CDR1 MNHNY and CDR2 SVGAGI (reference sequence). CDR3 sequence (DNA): TGTGCCAGCAGTTCCCGGACAGGGCCAACGCCCCAGCATTTT. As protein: CASSSRTGPTPQHF.

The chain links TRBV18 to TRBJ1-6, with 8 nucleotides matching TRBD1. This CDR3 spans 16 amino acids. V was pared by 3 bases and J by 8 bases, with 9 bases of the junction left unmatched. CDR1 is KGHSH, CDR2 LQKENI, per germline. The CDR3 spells CASSPLGQGYDSPLHF. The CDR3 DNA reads TGTGCCAGCTCACCTCTTGGACAGGGATACGATTCACCCCTCCACTTT.

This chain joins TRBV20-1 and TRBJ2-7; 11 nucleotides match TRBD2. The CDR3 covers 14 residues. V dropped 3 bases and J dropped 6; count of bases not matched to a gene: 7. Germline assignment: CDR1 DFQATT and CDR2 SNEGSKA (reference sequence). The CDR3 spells CSASPLAGGSEQYF. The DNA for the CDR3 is TGCAGTGCTAGTCCCCTAGCGGGAGGTTCCGAGCAGTACTTC.

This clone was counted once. CDR3 protein: CASSSPALFNEQFF. The DNA of the CDR3 is TGTGCCAGCAGCTCCCCCGCGCTTTTCAATGAGCAGTTCTTC. The chain carries TRBV7-6 and TRBJ2-1, with D unclear. Germline V lookup: CDR1 SGHVS, CDR2 FNYEAQ. Trimming removed 4 bases from V and 6 bases from J, with 13 bases in between. This CDR3 contains 14 residues. Combining the CDR3 with reference TRBV7-6 and TRBJ2-1 gives the whole variable domain GAGVSQSPRYKVTKRGQDVALRCDPISGHVSLYWYRQALGQGPEFLTYFNYEAQQDKSGLPNDRFSAERPEGSISTLTIQRTEQRDSAMYRCASSSPALFNEQFFGPGTRLTVL.

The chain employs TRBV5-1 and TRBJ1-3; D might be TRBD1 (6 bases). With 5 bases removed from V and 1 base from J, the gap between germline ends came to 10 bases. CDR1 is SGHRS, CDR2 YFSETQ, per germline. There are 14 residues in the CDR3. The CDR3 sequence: CASRLQGSGNTIYF. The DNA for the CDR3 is TGCGCCAGCAGACTACAGGGTTCTGGAAACACCATATATTTT.

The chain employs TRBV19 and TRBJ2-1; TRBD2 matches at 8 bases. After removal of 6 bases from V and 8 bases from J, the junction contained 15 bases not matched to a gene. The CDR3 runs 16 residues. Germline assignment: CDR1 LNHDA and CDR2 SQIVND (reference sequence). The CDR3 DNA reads TGTGCCAGTAGGCCCCTCTGGGCGGGAGGAGGGGATGAGCAGTTCTTC. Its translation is CASRPLWAGGGDEQFF.

The CDR3 DNA follows: TGCAGCGTTGTAGGGGTTCAAACAGATACGCAGTATTTT. Protein product: CSVVGVQTDTQYF. This chain connects TRBV29-1 to TRBJ2-3; D might be TRBD1 (5 bases). Germline loops: CDR1 SQVTM, CDR2 ANQGSEA. Trimming removed 4 bases at V and 3 bases at J, with 11 bases between. The CDR3 has 13 amino acids.

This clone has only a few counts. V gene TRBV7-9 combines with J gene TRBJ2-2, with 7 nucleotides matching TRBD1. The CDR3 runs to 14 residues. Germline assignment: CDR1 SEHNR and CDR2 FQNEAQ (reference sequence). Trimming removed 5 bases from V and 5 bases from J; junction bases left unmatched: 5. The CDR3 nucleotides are TGTGCCAGCAGCCTACGACAGGGAACCGGGGAGCTGTTTTTT. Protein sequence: CASSLRQGTGELFF. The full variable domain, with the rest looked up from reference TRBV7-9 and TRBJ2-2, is DTGVSQNPRHKITKRGQNVTFRCDPISEHNRLYWYRQTLGQGPEFLTYFQNEAQLEKSRLLSDRFSAERPKGSFSTLEIQRTEQGDSAMYLCASSLRQGTGELFFGEGSRLTVL.

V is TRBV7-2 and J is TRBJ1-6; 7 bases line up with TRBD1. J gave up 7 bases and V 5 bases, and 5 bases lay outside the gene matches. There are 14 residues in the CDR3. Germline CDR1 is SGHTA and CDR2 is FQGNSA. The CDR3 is CASSPGQINSPLHF. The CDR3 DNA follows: TGTGCCAGCAGCCCGGGACAGATAAATTCACCCCTCCACTTT.

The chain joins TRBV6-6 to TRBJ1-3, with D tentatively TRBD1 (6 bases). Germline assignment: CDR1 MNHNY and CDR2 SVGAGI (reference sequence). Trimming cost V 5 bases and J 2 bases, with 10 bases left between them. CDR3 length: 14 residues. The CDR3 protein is CASSRGLTGNTIYF. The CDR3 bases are TGTGCCAGCAGTCGGGGGCTTACTGGAAACACCATATATTTT.

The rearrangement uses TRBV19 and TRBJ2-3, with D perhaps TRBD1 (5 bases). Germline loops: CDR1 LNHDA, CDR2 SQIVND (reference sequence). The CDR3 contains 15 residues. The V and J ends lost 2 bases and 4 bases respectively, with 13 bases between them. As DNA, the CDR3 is TGTGCCAGTAGTATACTTCAGGGTTACCCAGATACGCAGTATTTT. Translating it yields CASSILQGYPDTQYF.

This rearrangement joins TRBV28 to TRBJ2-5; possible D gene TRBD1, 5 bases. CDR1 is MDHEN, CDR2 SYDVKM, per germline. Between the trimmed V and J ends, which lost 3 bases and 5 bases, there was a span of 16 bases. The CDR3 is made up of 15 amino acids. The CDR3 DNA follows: TGTGCCAGCAGTTTGGAACTGGGGCGCCGGGAGACCCAGTACTTC. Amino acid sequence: CASSLELGRRETQYF.

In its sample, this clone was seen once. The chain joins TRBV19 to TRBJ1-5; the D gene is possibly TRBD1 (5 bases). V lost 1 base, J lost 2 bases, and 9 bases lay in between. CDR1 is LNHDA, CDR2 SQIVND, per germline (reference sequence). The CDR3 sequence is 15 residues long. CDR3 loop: CASSIARAGNQPQHF. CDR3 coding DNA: TGTGCCAGTAGTATAGCCAGGGCGGGCAATCAGCCCCAGCATTTT.

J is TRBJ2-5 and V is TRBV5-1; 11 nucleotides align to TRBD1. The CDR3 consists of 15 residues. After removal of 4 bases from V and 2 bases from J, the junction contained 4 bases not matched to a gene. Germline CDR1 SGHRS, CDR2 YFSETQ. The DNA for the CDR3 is TGCGCCAGCAGCCCCGGGACAGGGGGTCAAGAGACCCAGTACTTC. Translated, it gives CASSPGTGGQETQYF.

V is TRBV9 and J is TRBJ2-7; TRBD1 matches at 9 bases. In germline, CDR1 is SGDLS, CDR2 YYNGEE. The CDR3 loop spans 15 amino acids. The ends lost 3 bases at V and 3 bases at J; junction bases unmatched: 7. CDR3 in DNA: TGTGCCAGCAGCGCCCCCCAGGGACAGGGCTACGAGCAGTACTTC. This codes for CASSAPQGQGYEQYF.

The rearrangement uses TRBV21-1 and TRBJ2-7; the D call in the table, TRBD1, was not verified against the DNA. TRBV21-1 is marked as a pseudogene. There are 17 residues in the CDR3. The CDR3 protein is CASSKAIVRQGEMEQYF. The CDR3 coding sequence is TGTGCCAGCAGCAAAGCAATAGTCAGACAGGGGGAAATGGAGCAGTACTTC.

The CDR3 DNA follows: TGTGCCAGCAGCCCAGGACTAGCGGGACGTCTTGAGCAGTTCTTC. Encoded protein: CASSPGLAGRLEQFF. The J gene is TRBJ2-1, the V gene TRBV7-3; 12 positions agree with TRBD2. The CDR3 length is 15 residues. CDR1 is SGHTA and CDR2 is FQGTGA in the germline V gene. Germline trimming cut 5 bases from V and 9 bases from J; bases unmatched to any gene: 8.

The CDR3 sequence is CASSQDWGQGSDEQYF. The CDR3 DNA follows: TGCGCCAGCAGCCAAGATTGGGGACAGGGGTCCGATGAGCAGTACTTC. The gene calls are TRBV4-3 and TRBJ2-7; 10 bases align to TRBD1. The CDR3 has 16 amino acids. V lost 0 bases, J lost 7 bases, and 9 bases stayed unmatched. CDR1 and CDR2 from the germline V gene are LGHNA and YSLEER.